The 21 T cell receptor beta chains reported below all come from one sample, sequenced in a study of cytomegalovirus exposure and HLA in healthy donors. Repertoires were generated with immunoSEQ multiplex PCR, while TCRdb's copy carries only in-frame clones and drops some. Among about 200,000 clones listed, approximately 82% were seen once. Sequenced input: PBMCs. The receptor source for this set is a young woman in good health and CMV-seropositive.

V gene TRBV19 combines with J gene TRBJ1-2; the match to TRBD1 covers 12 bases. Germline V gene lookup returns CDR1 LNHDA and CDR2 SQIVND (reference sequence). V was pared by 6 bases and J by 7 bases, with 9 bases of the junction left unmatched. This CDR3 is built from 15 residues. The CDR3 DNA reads TGTGCCAGTAGAAATAGGGACAGGGGGCTTGCTGGCTACACCTTC. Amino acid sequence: CASRNRDRGLAGYTF.

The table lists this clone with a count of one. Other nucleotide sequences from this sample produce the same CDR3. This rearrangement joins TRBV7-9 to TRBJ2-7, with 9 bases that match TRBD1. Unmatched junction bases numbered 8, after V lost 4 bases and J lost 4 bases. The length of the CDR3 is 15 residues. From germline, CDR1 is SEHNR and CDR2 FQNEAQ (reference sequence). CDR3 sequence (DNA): TGTGCCAGCAGCTACCCGGGACAGGGTTCATACGAGCAGTACTTC. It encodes CASSYPGQGSYEQYF.

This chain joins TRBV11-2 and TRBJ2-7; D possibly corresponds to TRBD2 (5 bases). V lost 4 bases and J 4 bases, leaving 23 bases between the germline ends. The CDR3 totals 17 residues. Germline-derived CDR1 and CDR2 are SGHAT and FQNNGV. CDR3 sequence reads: CASSSPNVLGGRYEQYF. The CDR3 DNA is TGTGCCAGCAGCTCACCGAACGTACTAGGTGGCAGATACGAGCAGTACTTC.

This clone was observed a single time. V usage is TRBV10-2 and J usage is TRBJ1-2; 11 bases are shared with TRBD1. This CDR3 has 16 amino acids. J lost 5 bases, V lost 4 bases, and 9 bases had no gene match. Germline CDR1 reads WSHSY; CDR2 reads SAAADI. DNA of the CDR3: TGCGCCAGCAGTGCCTTAGGACAGGGGGCGCCATATGGCTACACCTTC. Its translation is CASSALGQGAPYGYTF.

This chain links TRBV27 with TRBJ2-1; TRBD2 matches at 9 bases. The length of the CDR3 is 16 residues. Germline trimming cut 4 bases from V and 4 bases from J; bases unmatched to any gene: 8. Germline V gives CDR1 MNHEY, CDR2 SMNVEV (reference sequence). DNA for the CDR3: TGTGCCAGCAGTTCGCGGGAGGGCGAGGCTTACAATGAGCAGTTCTTC. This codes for CASSSREGEAYNEQFF.

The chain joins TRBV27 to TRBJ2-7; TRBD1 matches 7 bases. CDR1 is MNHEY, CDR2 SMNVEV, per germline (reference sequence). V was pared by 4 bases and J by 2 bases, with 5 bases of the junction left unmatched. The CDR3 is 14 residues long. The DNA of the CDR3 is TGTGCCAGCAGTTCAGACGGACAGGCCTACGAGCAGTACTTC. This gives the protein CASSSDGQAYEQYF.

Here the CDR3 DNA reads TGCGCCAGCAGCTTGGTTGGCGGCATTCAGTACTTC. Residues: CASSLVGGIQYF. The chain uses TRBV5-1 and TRBJ2-4; D remains ambiguous. Deletions cut 0 bases from V and 9 bases from J, with 7 bases between. Germline CDR1 is SGHRS and CDR2 is YFSETQ. The CDR3 has 12 amino acids.

CDR3 in DNA: TGCGCCAGCAGCTTGAGCTCCGGGAGTGGTCACATTCAGTACTTC. Protein: CASSLSSGSGHIQYF. The gene calls are TRBV5-1 and TRBJ2-4, with D possibly being TRBD2 (6 bases). In germline, CDR1 is SGHRS, CDR2 YFSETQ. The CDR3 is 15 amino acids. The germline V and J ends were trimmed by 1 base and 8 bases, with 16 bases remaining between them.

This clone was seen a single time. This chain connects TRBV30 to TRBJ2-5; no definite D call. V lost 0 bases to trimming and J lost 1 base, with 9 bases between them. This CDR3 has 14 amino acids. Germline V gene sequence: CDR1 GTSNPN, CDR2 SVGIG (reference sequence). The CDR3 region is CAWSVRRSQETQYF. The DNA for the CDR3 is TGTGCCTGGAGTGTACGCCGCAGCCAAGAGACCCAGTACTTC.

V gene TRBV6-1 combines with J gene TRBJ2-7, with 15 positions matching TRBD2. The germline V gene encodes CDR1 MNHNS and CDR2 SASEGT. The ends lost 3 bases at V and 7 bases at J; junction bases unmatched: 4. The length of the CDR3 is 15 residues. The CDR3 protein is CASSDPGTSGREQYF. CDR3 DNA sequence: TGTGCCAGCAGTGATCCCGGGACTAGCGGGAGGGAGCAGTACTTC.

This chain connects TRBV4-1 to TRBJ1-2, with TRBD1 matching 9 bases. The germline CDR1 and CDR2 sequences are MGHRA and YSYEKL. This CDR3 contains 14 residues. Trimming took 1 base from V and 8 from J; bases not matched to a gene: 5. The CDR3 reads CASSQAQGAEGYTF. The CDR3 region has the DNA TGCGCCAGCAGCCAAGCACAGGGGGCAGAAGGCTACACCTTC.

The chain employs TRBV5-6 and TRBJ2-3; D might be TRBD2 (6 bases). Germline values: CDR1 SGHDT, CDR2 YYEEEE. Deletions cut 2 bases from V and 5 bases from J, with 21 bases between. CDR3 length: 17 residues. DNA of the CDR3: TGTGCCAGCAGCTTTATTGAGGTGGGGGGTATTGGAGATACGCAGTATTTT. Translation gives CASSFIEVGGIGDTQYF.

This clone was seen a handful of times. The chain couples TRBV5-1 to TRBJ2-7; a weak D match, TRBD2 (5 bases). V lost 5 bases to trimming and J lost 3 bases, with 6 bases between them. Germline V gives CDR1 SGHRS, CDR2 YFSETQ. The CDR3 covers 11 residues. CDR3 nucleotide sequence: TGCGCCAGCAGGGGAGACTACGAGCAGTACTTC. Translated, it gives CASRGDYEQYF.

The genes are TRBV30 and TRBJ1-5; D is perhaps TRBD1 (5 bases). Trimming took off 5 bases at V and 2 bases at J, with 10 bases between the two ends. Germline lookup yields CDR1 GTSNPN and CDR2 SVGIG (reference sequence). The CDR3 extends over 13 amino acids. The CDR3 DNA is TGTGCCTGGGGATGGGGGGGCAATCAGCCCCAGCATTTT. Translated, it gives CAWGWGGNQPQHF.

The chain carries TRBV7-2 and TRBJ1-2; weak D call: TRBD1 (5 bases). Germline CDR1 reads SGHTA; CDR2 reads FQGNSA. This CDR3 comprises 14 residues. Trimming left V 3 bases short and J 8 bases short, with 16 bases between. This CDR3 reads CASSFFPPQGGYTF. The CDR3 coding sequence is TGTGCCAGCAGCTTTTTCCCCCCCCAGGGAGGCTACACCTTC.

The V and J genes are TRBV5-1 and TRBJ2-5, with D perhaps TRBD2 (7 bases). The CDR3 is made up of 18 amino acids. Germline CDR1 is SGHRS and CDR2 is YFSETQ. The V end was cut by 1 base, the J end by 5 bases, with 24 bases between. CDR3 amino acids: CASSLNRVERGQEETQYF. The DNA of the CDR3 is TGCGCCAGCAGCTTGAACAGGGTGGAGCGGGGCCAGGAGGAGACCCAGTACTTC.

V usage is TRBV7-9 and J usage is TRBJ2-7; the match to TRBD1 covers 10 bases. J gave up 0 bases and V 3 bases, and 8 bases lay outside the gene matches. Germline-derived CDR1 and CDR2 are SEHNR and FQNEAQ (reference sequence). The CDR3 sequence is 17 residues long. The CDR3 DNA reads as TGTGCCAGCAGCTTGACAGGGGGCCTTGGGCTCTCCTACGAGCAGTACTTC. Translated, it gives CASSLTGGLGLSYEQYF.

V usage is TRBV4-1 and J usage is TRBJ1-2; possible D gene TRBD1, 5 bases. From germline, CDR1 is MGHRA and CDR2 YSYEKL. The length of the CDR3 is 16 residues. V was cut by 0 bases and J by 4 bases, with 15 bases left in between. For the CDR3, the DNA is TGCGCCAGCAGCCAAGATCTAGGAGGGGTCTCCTATGGCTACACCTTC. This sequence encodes CASSQDLGGVSYGYTF.

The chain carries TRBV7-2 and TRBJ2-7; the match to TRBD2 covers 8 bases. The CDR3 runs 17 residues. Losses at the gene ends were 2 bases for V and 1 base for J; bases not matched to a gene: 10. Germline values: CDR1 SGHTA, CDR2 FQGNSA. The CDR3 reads CASSLNPLAGSSYEQYF. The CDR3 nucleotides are TGTGCCAGCAGCTTAAATCCTTTAGCGGGATCTTCCTACGAGCAGTACTTC.

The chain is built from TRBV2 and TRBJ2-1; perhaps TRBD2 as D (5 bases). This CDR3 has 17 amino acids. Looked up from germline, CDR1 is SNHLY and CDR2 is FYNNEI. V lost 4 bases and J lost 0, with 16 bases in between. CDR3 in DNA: TGTGCCAGCAGTGGAGAACTAGGAGAACCCTCCTACAATGAGCAGTTCTTC. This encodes CASSGELGEPSYNEQFF.

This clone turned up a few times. DNA of the CDR3: TGTGCCAGCAGCTATCGCAGGGGTTCGGGGCGGGAGGCTAACGAGCAGTACTTC. Its protein is CASSYRRGSGREANEQYF. V and J are TRBV7-9 and TRBJ2-7; TRBD2 agrees at 8 bases. V lost 4 bases and J lost 5; bases outside the gene matches: 19. Germline lookup yields CDR1 SEHNR and CDR2 FQNEAQ (reference sequence). This CDR3 has 18 residues.